A selection of T cell receptor beta chains follows, all from one sample in a study of control samples from healthy donors and cancer patients. TCRdb's table, derived via immunoSEQ multiplex PCR, lists solely in-frame clones and lacks some. The sample lists about 110,000 clones, over 75% occurring once. The sample was PBMCs. These receptors were collected from a woman in her fifties or sixties with lung cancer. Each CDR3 is given with its conserved first and last residue. A D gene is named only where the DNA matches it firmly. Size tells how often a clone was seen (once, few, many) or the class of an expanded clone, and some rows leave it out.

clone size | J gene | V gene | D gene | CDR3 protein | CDR3 DNA
. | TRBJ1-1 | TRBV9 | TRBD1 | CASSAGQGDEAFF | TGTGCCAGCAGTGCGGGACAGGGGGACGAGGCTTTCTTT
. | TRBJ1-2 | TRBV6-5 | . | CASRGGETRGYGYTF | TGTGCCAGCAGGGGGGGAGAGACAAGGGGCTATGGCTACACCTTC
. | TRBJ2-1 | TRBV19 | TRBD2 | CASSTFASGLEQFF | TGTGCCAGTAGTACTTTCGCTAGCGGGCTGGAGCAGTTCTTC
. | TRBJ2-5 | TRBV5-5 | TRBD2 | CASSGLAGETQYF | TGTGCCAGCAGCGGACTAGCGGGGGAGACCCAGTACTTC
few | TRBJ2-3 | TRBV28 | . | CASSLSGVRTDTQYF | TGTGCCAGCAGTTTATCAGGGGTGAGGACAGATACGCAGTATTTT
. | TRBJ2-5 | TRBV24-1 | TRBD1 | CATSSDRGEQETQYF | TGTGCCACCAGTTCAGACAGGGGCGAACAAGAGACCCAGTACTTC
. | TRBJ1-6 | TRBV19 | . | CASSSSTGSYNSPLHF | TGTGCCAGTAGTTCCTCGACAGGCTCCTATAATTCACCCCTCCACTTT
few | TRBJ2-1 | TRBV5-5 | . | CASNLDYPYNEQFF | TGTGCCAGCAACCTAGATTACCCCTACAATGAGCAGTTCTTC
once | TRBJ2-1 | TRBV19 | . | CASSIAGVLNEQFF | TGTGCCAGTAGTATAGCGGGAGTTCTCAATGAGCAGTTCTTC
once | TRBJ2-7 | TRBV6-2/TRBV6-3 | TRBD2 | CASSARGGPYEQYF | TGTGCCAGCAGTGCCCGGGGGGGCCCCTACGAGCAGTACTTC
. | TRBJ1-3 | TRBV7-9 | . | CASSSYSGTPLSGNTIYF | TGTGCCAGCAGCTCGTACTCCGGGACACCACTCTCTGGAAACACCATATATTTT
. | TRBJ2-7 | TRBV5-4 | . | CASSRQDYEQYF | TGTGCCAGCAGCCGTCAGGACTACGAGCAGTACTTC
. | TRBJ1-5 | TRBV6-6 | TRBD1 | CASIPGQGYQPQHF | TGTGCCAGCATCCCGGGACAGGGGTATCAGCCCCAGCATTTT
. | TRBJ2-5 | TRBV5-6 | . | CASSLTQGGIETQYF | TGTGCCAGCAGCTTAACACAGGGAGGCATCGAGACCCAGTACTTC
. | TRBJ2-7 | TRBV6-5 | . | CASQVGPYEQYF | TGTGCCAGCCAGGTGGGGCCCTACGAGCAGTACTTC
. | TRBJ1-2 | TRBV11-2 | . | CASSLEGTSNYGYTF | TGTGCCAGCAGCTTAGAGGGCACATCTAACTATGGCTACACCTTC
. | TRBJ2-5 | TRBV7-9 | TRBD2 | CASSPDLTSEAALQETQYF | TGTGCCAGCAGCCCCGATCTTACTAGCGAAGCCGCCCTTCAAGAGACCCAGTACTTC
. | TRBJ2-5 | TRBV7-9 | TRBD1 | CASSPDRAQETQYF | TGTGCCAGCAGCCCCGACAGGGCGCAAGAGACCCAGTACTTC
. | TRBJ2-1 | TRBV4-1 | TRBD2 | CASSQGPLSSGSQDEQFF | TGCGCCAGCAGCCAAGGTCCCCTGAGTAGCGGGAGTCAGGATGAGCAGTTCTTC
. | TRBJ2-7 | TRBV11-2 | . | CASSLTSRDTYYEQYF | TGTGCCAGCAGCCTAACATCTCGGGACACCTACTACGAGCAGTACTTC
. | TRBJ1-1 | TRBV7-8 | . | CASSPSGRDTEAFF | TGTGCCAGCAGCCCAAGCGGGAGAGACACTGAAGCTTTCTTT